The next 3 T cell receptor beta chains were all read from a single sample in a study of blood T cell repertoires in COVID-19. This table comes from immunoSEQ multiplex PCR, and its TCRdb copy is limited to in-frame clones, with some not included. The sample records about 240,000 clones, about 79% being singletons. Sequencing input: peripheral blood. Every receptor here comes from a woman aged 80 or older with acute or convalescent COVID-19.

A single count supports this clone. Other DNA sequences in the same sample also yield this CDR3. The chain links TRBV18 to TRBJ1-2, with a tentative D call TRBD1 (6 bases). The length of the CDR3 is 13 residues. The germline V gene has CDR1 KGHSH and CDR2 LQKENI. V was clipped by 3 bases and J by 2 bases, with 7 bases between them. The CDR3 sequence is CASSPDRNYGYTF. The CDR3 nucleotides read TGTGCCAGCTCACCGGACAGAAACTATGGCTACACCTTC.

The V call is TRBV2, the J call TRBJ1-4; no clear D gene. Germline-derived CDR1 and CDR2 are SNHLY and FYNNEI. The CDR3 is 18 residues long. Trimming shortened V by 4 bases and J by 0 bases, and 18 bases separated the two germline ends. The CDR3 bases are TGTGCCAGCAGTGGCCCAGGTGTGAGCATCCCAACTAATGAAAAACTGTTTTTT. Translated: CASSGPGVSIPTNEKLFF.

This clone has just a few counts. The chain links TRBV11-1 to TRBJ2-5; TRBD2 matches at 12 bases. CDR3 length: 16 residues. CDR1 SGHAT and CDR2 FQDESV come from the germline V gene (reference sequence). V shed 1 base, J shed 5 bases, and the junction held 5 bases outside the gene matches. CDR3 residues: CASSLGLAGGTETQYF. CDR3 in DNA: TGTGCCAGCAGCTTAGGGCTAGCGGGGGGGACGGAGACCCAGTACTTC.